This TCR beta chain was captured by sequencing in a study of tumor-infiltrating lymphocytes in primary liver carcinoma. Overall study findings and caveats: Lower overlap was observed for tumor-adjacent and tumor-blood pairs relative to tumor region pairs.

This clonotype was seen repeatedly, ten times or more. Its antigen is not identified. The tissue used was unsorted bulk material of about 19-33 mg. RNA and DNA were co-extracted from it with the AllPrep DNA/RNA mini kit. The V gene's germline CDR1 is MNHEY and CDR2 SVGAGI. CDR3 size: 15 residues. Trimming shortened V by 6 bases and J by 7 bases, and 18 bases separated the two germline ends. The template, approximately 500 ng total RNA, yielded TCR beta cDNA made with a constant-region primer. Three-round nested multiplex PCR performed with slightly modified ARM-PCR produced the TCR beta libraries. PCR rounds one and two used TRBV1-TRBV30 forward primers with a C-beta reverse primer for approximately 11 cycles each. TCRdb processed the multiplex PCR reads anew with MiXCR; each CDR3 protein has one entry. Of some 95,000 distinct CDR3 sequences listed, less than 70% are singletons.

This TCR was sampled from a man between 35 and 55 years old with primary liver carcinoma and hepatitis B virus infection. What was sequenced was tumor-adjacent normal liver tissue. The gene calls are TRBV6-5 and TRBJ1-4; D call uncertain. The CDR3 loop reads CASRIQIGVGEKLFF. CDR3 sequence (DNA): TGTGCCAGCAGGATACAGATCGGGGTGGGTGAAAAACTGTTTTTT.